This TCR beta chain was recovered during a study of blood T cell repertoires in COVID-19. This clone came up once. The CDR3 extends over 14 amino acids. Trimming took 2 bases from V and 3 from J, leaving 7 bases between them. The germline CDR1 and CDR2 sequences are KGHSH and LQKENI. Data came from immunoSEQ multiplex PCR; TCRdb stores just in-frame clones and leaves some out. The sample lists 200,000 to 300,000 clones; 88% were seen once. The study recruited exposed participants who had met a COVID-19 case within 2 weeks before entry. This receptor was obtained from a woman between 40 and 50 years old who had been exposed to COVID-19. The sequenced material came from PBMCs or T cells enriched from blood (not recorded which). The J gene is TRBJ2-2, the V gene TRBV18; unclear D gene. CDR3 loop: CASSPSVDTGELFF. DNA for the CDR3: TGTGCCAGCTCACCAAGCGTCGACACCGGGGAGCTGTTTTTT.